The source of this T cell receptor (beta chain) is a study of blood T cell repertoires in COVID-19. Across the whole study: Spain, Italy and the United States supplied samples that represented acute and convalescent COVID-19. T cells, B-cell-depleted T cells, or PBMCs provided the cDNA or gDNA that served as material.

Original processing notes: Reference gene primer amplification gave estimated nucleated cell counts. The protocol was immunoSEQ multiplex PCR, while the TCRdb copy is restricted to in-frame clones and leaves out a portion. V and J calls and clone size are as listed in that table; D and trimming were resolved from the DNA. The sample holds about 240,000 clones, about 79% seen once. The CDR3 totals 15 residues. The chain employs TRBV21-1 and TRBJ1-1; the table gives TRBD1 as D, unverified against the DNA. TRBV21-1 has pseudogene status. Sequenced sample: peripheral blood. The receptor comes from an elderly woman with acute or convalescent COVID-19. In nucleotides, the CDR3 is TGTGCCAGCAGCAAACCCAAACAGGGTGGGACTGAAGCTTTCTTT. Translating it yields CASSKPKQGGTEAFF.